Listed below are T cell receptor beta chains from one sample, sequenced in a study of beta chain features in type 1 diabetes. Sequencing was performed with immunoSEQ multiplex PCR; in TCRdb, only in-frame clones are kept and a portion is missing. Altogether 450,000 to 550,000 clones are present, about 29% being singletons, with the ten largest covering roughly 0.06%. Material: naive CD4+ T cells from blood. The receptors were sampled from a man in his late teens or twenties in good health. CDR3s leave out the opening cysteine and the closing phenylalanine or tryptophan. The D gene is left open where the match is weak. The listing skips clone size in some rows; elsewhere it reads once, few, many or a size class.

v_gene,abundance,d_gene,j_gene,CDR3aa
TRBV4-3,few,.,TRBJ2-1,ASSHDRNNNEQF
TRBV5-6,once,.,TRBJ1-4,ASLSRVRGEKLF
TRBV28,few,TRBD1,TRBJ2-1,ASSPPGQGFNEQF
TRBV30,.,TRBD1,TRBJ2-5,AWGDRGQY
TRBV29-1,.,.,TRBJ2-7,SVGRDPYEQY
TRBV4-2,.,TRBD1,TRBJ2-1,ASSQAGQGAKNEQF
TRBV7-2,.,TRBD2,TRBJ2-1,ASSWTSGGNEQF
TRBV9,few,TRBD2,TRBJ2-1,ASSSPGGRGGGNEQF
TRBV7-6,.,.,TRBJ2-7,ASSSRQTVVDEQY
TRBV29-1,few,.,TRBJ1-3,SVRQDNSGNTIY
TRBV2,.,.,TRBJ2-3,ASTTARSTDTQY
TRBV19,.,.,TRBJ1-5,ASSSFTGAQH
TRBV9,.,.,TRBJ2-2,ASSVGGSPINTGELF
TRBV14,.,.,TRBJ1-2,ASSPTLNYGYT
TRBV27,.,TRBD1,TRBJ2-1,ASSPYRGVSYNEQF
TRBV19,few,.,TRBJ2-5,ASSEIAQETQY
TRBV19,.,TRBD1,TRBJ2-6,ASSVTGGTGANVLT
TRBV6-6,.,TRBD1,TRBJ2-3,ASSYSTGSTDTQY
TRBV15,.,TRBD1,TRBJ1-2,ATSRDPGQDGYGYT
TRBV10-3,.,.,TRBJ1-1,ANKGPNTEAF
TRBV6-5,.,TRBD2,TRBJ2-5,ASSFRLAGGKETQY
TRBV11-2,few,.,TRBJ2-2,ASSFTAAGELF
TRBV6-5,few,TRBD2,TRBJ2-1,ASSLSGSSYNEQF
TRBV6-1,.,TRBD1,TRBJ2-7,ASSLHGTGVYEQY
TRBV25-1,.,TRBD1,TRBJ1-1,ASSDPGQGNTEAF
TRBV5-1,.,.,TRBJ2-1,ASSLAAGTYNEQF
TRBV18,few,TRBD2,TRBJ2-1,ASSPTTAGYNEQF
TRBV5-1,.,.,TRBJ2-1,ASSLANEQF
TRBV27,.,.,TRBJ1-2,ASRFSGNYGYT
TRBV25-1,.,.,TRBJ2-1,ASSTLASYNEQF
TRBV7-2,.,TRBD2,TRBJ2-7,ASSAASGPSYEQY
TRBV2,.,.,TRBJ2-7,ASSERRDHEQY
TRBV9,.,.,TRBJ2-3,ASSPRGQVGTDTQY
TRBV7-8,.,.,TRBJ1-3,ASSLASRPSSGNTIY
TRBV14,.,.,TRBJ2-3,ASSHQAAATQY
TRBV5-4,few,.,TRBJ2-3,ASSLMIVSRGTDTQY
TRBV15,few,.,TRBJ2-1,ATSRELASYNEQF
TRBV7-2,.,TRBD2,TRBJ2-7,ASSLRVAGSYEQY
TRBV30,few,.,TRBJ1-4,AWTWGSNEKLF
TRBV5-8,.,TRBD2,TRBJ2-1,ASSFVLAGGYNEQF
TRBV7-2,.,TRBD1,TRBJ1-2,ASSLDRGRGYGYT
TRBV30,.,TRBD2,TRBJ2-3,AWRPRGGTPSTDTQY
TRBV12-2,.,.,TRBJ2-1,ASRLVGPARLYNEQF
TRBV5-1,few,.,TRBJ1-5,ASKRVSGQPQH
TRBV2,.,.,TRBJ2-1,ASRRAEDYNEQF